This TCR beta chain emerged from a study of cytomegalovirus exposure and HLA in healthy donors. Study-level findings and limits: Among TCR sequences, most were rare, though some public TCRs appeared in many donors. Later on, a genetic analysis was performed. It linked a missense variant in DCLRE1C with V- and J-gene trimming of TCR beta.

Worth noting for this clone: Its antigen is as yet unknown.

Use of 60 Vbeta and 13 Jbeta primers characterized the PCR. Authors' methods: About 12 million of tens of millions of unique TCR beta chains were shared, per a later count. TCRdb's copy holds only in-frame clones and misses some; the assay was immunoSEQ multiplex PCR. The DNA gave D and trimming, while V, J and clone size come from that table. This sample yields over 150,000 clones, of which 70% to 85% are seen a single time; around 3.5% belongs to the top ten. The CDR3 is 16 amino acids. Germline CDR1 reads MGHRA; CDR2 reads YSYEKL. Trimming left V 5 bases short and J 3 bases short, with 18 bases between.

The chain uses TRBV4-1 and TRBJ2-3; a possible D gene is TRBD2 (6 bases). The TCR sequence derives from a man younger than 40 in good health and CMV-seropositive. The sequencing sample was made of PBMCs. This CDR3 reads CASSSYSEGGTDTQYF. For the CDR3, the DNA is TGCGCCAGCAGCTCCTATTCGGAGGGCGGGACAGATACGCAGTATTTT.